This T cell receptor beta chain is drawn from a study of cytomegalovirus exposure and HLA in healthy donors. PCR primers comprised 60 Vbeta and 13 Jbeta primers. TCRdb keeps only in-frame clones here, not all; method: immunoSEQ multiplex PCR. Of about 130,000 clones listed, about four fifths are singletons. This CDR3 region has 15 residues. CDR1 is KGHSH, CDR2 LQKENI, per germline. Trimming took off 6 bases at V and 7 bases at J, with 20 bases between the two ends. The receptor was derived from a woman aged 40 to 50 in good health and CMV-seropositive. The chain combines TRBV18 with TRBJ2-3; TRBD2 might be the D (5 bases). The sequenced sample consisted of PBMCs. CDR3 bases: TGTGCCAGCTCTTCGGCCAGCGGAGATTTTCATACGCAGTATTTT. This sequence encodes CASSSASGDFHTQYF.